A selection of T cell receptor beta chains follows, all from one sample in a study of T cell responses to AZD1222 COVID-19 vaccine. Sequenced by immunoSEQ multiplex PCR; TCRdb stores in-frame clones only, minus some. The sample lists tens of thousands of clones, approximately 80% occurring once. The sample was peripheral blood, taken 28 days after the second AZD1222 dose. These receptors all come from an adult who received the AZD1222 COVID-19 vaccine. CDR3s include the opening cysteine and the closing phenylalanine or tryptophan. A D gene is named only where the DNA matches it firmly. Not every row has a clone size; where given, it reads once, few, many or a size class.

cdr3_aa cdr3_nt v_call d_call cdr3_length clone_size j_call
CASSQNRLIGAQYF TGTGCCAGCAGCCAAAACCGGCTCATCGGGGCCCAGTACTTC TRBV14 NA 14 NA TRBJ2-5
CASSPPTVANQPQHF TGTGCCAGCAGTCCTCCGACAGTAGCCAATCAGCCCCAGCATTTT TRBV2 NA 15 NA TRBJ1-5
CASRWDTEAFF TGTGCCAGCAGATGGGACACTGAAGCTTTCTTT TRBV28 NA 11 NA TRBJ1-1
CASSYSTYPNTGELFF TGTGCCAGCAGTTACTCGACCTACCCGAACACCGGGGAGCTGTTTTTT TRBV6-5 NA 16 NA TRBJ2-2
CASSPGHGGYGYTF TGTGCCAGCAGCCCTGGACACGGCGGGTATGGCTACACCTTC TRBV7-3 NA 14 NA TRBJ1-2
CASSLARSGNTGELFF TGTGCCAGCAGCTTGGCCCGGAGCGGGAACACCGGGGAGCTGTTTTTT TRBV5-4 NA 16 NA TRBJ2-2
CASSQFGRGNEQFF TGTGCCAGCAGCCAATTCGGCAGGGGCAATGAGCAGTTCTTC TRBV5-6 NA 14 NA TRBJ2-1
CASSPGGRENEKLFF TGTGCCAGCAGCCCCGGGGGGCGCGAGAATGAAAAACTGTTTTTT TRBV6-5 NA 15 few TRBJ1-4
CASSANRGVTEAFF TGTGCCAGCAGCGCGAACCGAGGGGTGACTGAAGCTTTCTTT TRBV11-2 NA 14 few TRBJ1-1
CASSQVPGFYGYTF TGTGCCAGCAGCCAAGTTCCGGGTTTCTATGGCTACACCTTC TRBV3-1/TRBV3-2 NA 14 NA TRBJ1-2
CSAERGLDTEAFF TGCAGCGCAGAAAGGGGTCTAGACACTGAAGCTTTCTTT TRBV29-1 NA 13 NA TRBJ1-1
CASNTGVETQYF TGTGCCAGCAATACAGGGGTCGAGACCCAGTACTTC TRBV2 TRBD1 12 NA TRBJ2-5
CASSLGPGGTYGYTF TGCGCCAGCAGCTTGGGGCCAGGGGGGACTTATGGCTACACCTTC TRBV5-1 TRBD1 15 NA TRBJ1-2
CASSNSAFMTKNIQYF TGTGCCAGCAGCAACTCGGCCTTCATGACCAAAAACATTCAGTACTTC TRBV28 NA 16 once TRBJ2-4
CASRHRGFTNEKLFF TGTGCCAGCAGACATAGGGGGTTTACTAATGAAAAACTGTTTTTT TRBV7-2 NA 15 once TRBJ1-4
CASSPGNQETQYF TGTGCCAGCAGCCCCGGTAATCAAGAGACCCAGTACTTC TRBV2 NA 13 NA TRBJ2-5
CASSSPAGGVKTQYF TGTGCCAGCAGTTCCCCAGCGGGGGGGGTAAAGACCCAGTACTTC TRBV27 TRBD2 15 NA TRBJ2-5
CASSVAGGEGRRNTIYF TGTGCCAGCAGCGTAGCGGGGGGTGAGGGCAGGAGAAACACCATATATTTT TRBV9 NA 17 NA TRBJ1-3
CASSSYAGNTDTQYF TGTGCCAGCTCCTCCTACGCGGGGAACACAGATACGCAGTATTTT TRBV6-5 NA 15 NA TRBJ2-3
CASSYSLGPPNNEQFF TGTGCCAGCAGCTATTCACTGGGCCCCCCGAACAATGAGCAGTTCTTC TRBV5-4 NA 16 NA TRBJ2-1
CASSPHRASSYNSPLHF TGCGCCAGCAGCCCTCATCGGGCGAGCTCCTATAATTCACCCCTCCACTTT TRBV4-1 NA 17 once TRBJ1-6
CASSLGPLEAFF TGTGCCAGCAGTTTGGGTCCTCTTGAAGCTTTCTTT TRBV5-5 NA 12 few TRBJ1-1
CASRSTVTGELFF TGTGCCAGCAGAAGCACGGTCACCGGGGAGCTGTTTTTT TRBV5-6 NA 13 NA TRBJ2-2
CASSLSGLEQFF TGTGCCAGCAGCCTCTCGGGATTGGAGCAGTTCTTC TRBV3-1/TRBV3-2 NA 12 NA TRBJ2-1
CAWGKTLNTGELFF TGTGCCTGGGGAAAGACCTTGAACACCGGGGAGCTGTTTTTT TRBV30 NA 14 NA TRBJ2-2
CASRSGELVLDGYTF TGCGCCAGCAGGTCAGGGGAGCTTGTTCTGGATGGCTACACCTTC TRBV5-1 NA 15 NA TRBJ1-2
CASSLNSQSPVRGEKLFF TGTGCCAGCTCACTAAATTCACAAAGCCCCGTTCGGGGGGAAAAACTGTTTTTT TRBV18 NA 18 NA TRBJ1-4
CASSFNRDYGYTF TGTGCCAGCAGCTTTAACAGGGACTATGGCTACACCTTC TRBV5-4 NA 13 few TRBJ1-2
CATTSVHSYEQYF TGTGCCACGACTAGCGTACACTCCTACGAGCAGTACTTC TRBV28 TRBD2 13 once TRBJ2-7
CASSDVWGRGPGELFF TGTGCCAGCAGTGATGTATGGGGGAGAGGCCCCGGGGAGCTGTTTTTT TRBV6-1 NA 16 once TRBJ2-2
CASSLGGGAQPQHF TGTGCCAGCAGTTTGGGAGGGGGCGCGCAGCCCCAGCATTTT TRBV28 TRBD1 14 NA TRBJ1-5
CASSEKVGQAYNSPLHF TGTGCCAGCAGTGAGAAAGTTGGACAGGCCTATAATTCACCCCTCCACTTT TRBV6-1 TRBD1 17 NA TRBJ1-6
CASSSIRGYYEQYF TGTGCCAGCAGCTCCATCAGGGGGTACTACGAGCAGTACTTC TRBV5-8 TRBD1 14 once TRBJ2-7
CASSESLGQGAQAGELFF TGCGCCAGCAGTGAGTCCCTCGGACAGGGGGCACAGGCCGGGGAGCTGTTTTTT TRBV10-1 TRBD1 18 NA TRBJ2-2
CASSPRGGYGYTF TGTGCCAGCAGCCCGAGGGGGGGCTATGGCTACACCTTC TRBV5-4 NA 13 once TRBJ1-2
CASSLEGVGNTIYF TGTGCCAGCAGCTTAGAGGGAGTTGGAAACACCATATATTTT TRBV7-8 NA 14 NA TRBJ1-3
CASSGGPGAYNSPLHF TGTGCCAGCAGTGGGGGACCGGGCGCCTATAATTCACCCCTCCACTTT TRBV2 NA 16 NA TRBJ1-6
CASSRYSGGGSYEQYF TGTGCCAGTAGCAGGTATAGCGGAGGAGGCTCCTACGAGCAGTACTTC TRBV19 NA 16 NA TRBJ2-7
CASSEDGGLEEQFF TGTGCCAGCAGCGAGGACGGTGGACTTGAGGAGCAGTTCTTC TRBV11-3 NA 14 NA TRBJ2-1
CASSERAGAEAFF TGTGCCAGCAGTGAGAGGGCTGGGGCTGAAGCTTTCTTT TRBV6-1 NA 13 NA TRBJ1-1
CARSPRPGADEQYF TGTGCCAGAAGCCCCCGCCCGGGGGCCGACGAGCAGTACTTC TRBV5-3 NA 14 NA TRBJ2-7
CASSPFQDYGYTF TGCGCCAGCAGCCCTTTTCAGGACTATGGCTACACCTTC TRBV5-1 NA 13 once TRBJ1-2
CASSLAQGVNEQFF TGTGCCAGCAGCTTGGCACAGGGCGTCAATGAGCAGTTCTTC TRBV5-4 NA 14 NA TRBJ2-1
CASSYPVGGELFF TGTGCCAGCAGTTACCCGGTGGGCGGGGAGCTGTTTTTT TRBV6-6 NA 13 few TRBJ2-2
CASSLSPDRNTIYF TGTGCCAGCAGCTTGAGTCCGGACAGAAACACCATATATTTT TRBV5-4 NA 14 NA TRBJ1-3
CASSAPGLAANNEQFF TGCGCCAGCAGTGCCCCTGGACTAGCGGCTAACAATGAGCAGTTCTTC TRBV10-1 TRBD2 16 NA TRBJ2-1
CASSYGTGANSPLHF TGTGCCAGCAGCTACGGGACAGGGGCGAATTCACCCCTCCACTTT TRBV3-1/TRBV3-2 TRBD1 15 NA TRBJ1-6
CASSLETATNEAFF TGTGCCAGCAGCCTGGAGACAGCGACTAATGAAGCTTTCTTT TRBV5-4 NA 14 NA TRBJ1-1
CASSILQGDYGYTF TGTGCCAGCTCCATCCTCCAGGGGGACTATGGCTACACCTTC TRBV28 TRBD1 14 NA TRBJ1-2